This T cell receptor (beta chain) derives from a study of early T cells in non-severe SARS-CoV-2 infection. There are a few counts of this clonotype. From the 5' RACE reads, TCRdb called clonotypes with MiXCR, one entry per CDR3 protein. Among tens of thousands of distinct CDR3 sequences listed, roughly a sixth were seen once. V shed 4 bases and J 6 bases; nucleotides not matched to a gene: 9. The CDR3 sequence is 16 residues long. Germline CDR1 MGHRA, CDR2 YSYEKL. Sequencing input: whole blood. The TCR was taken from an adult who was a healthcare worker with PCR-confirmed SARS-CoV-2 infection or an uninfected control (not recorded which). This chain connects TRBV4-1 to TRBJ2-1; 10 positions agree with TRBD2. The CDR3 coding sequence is TGCGCCAGCAGCCCCCTGCTAGCGGGGGCCCGCAATGAGCAGTTCTTC. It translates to CASSPLLAGARNEQFF.